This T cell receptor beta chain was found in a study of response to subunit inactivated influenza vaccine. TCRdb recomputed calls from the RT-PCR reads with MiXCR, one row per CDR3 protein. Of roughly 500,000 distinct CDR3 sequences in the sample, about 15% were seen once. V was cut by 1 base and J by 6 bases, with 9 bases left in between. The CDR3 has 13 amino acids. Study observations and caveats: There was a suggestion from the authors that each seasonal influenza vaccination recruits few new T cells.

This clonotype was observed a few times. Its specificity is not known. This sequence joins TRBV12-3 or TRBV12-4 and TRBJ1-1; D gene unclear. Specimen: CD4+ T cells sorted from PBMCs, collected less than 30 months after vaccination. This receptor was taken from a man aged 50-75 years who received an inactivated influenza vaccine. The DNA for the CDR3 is TGTGCCAGCAGTTTAGGAGCTAGCGCTGAAGCTTTCTTT. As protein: CASSLGASAEAFF.